This note documents a single T cell receptor beta chain sequence. Each sample's input was approximately 270 ng genomic DNA, about 38,000 genome equivalents. These data originate in a study of T cell clusters in autoimmune cytopenias. Germline-derived CDR1 and CDR2 are SGHRS and YFSETQ. CDR3 size: 14 residues. TRB rearrangements were amplified by touch-down multiplex PCR with mixed TRB-A/B primers. TCRdb derives one entry per CDR3 protein from the multiplex PCR reads, leaving out DNA. The table lists thousands of distinct CDR3 sequences. This sample was shared with a second study, whose subject was T cell repertoires in aging, cancer and after chemotherapy. That study reports: Clear clonal overlap appeared across healthy donor samples taken over several months to years.

The gene calls are TRBV5-1 and TRBJ2-5. Input material: peripheral blood. The source is a human donor in good health. The CDR3: CASSSGWVGETQYF.